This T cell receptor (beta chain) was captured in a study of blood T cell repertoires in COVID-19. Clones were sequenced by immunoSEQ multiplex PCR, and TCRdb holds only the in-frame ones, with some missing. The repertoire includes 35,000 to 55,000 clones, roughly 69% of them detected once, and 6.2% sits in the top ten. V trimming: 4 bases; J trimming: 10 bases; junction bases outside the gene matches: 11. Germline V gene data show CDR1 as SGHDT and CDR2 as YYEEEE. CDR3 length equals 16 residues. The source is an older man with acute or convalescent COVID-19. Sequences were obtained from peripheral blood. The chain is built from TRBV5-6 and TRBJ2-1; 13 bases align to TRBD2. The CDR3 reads CASSRTSGSPNEEQFF. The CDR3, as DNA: TGTGCCAGCAGCAGGACTAGCGGGAGCCCTAATGAAGAGCAGTTCTTC.